A single sample is the source of the 19 T cell receptor beta chains below, sequenced in a study of graft-versus-host responses after intestinal transplantation. Method: immunoSEQ multiplex PCR; TCRdb's copy keeps in-frame clones and lacks some. The table records under 95,000 clones, about four fifths of them present only once. Their target antigens are unknown. The sample here was unstimulated CD4+ T cells sorted from spleen or lymph node cells, taken before intestinal transplant. The receptors were gathered from a human donor who received an intestinal transplant.

V and J are TRBV5-6 and TRBJ2-1; 9 bases are a match to TRBD2. Germline V gene lookup returns CDR1 SGHDT and CDR2 YYEEEE. With 3 bases clipped from V and 8 bases from J, the junction kept 12 bases outside the gene matches. The CDR3 contains 16 residues. The CDR3: CASSSWGGTSHYEQFF. The CDR3 coding sequence is TGTGCCAGCAGCTCATGGGGGGGGACTAGCCACTATGAGCAGTTCTTC.

V and J are TRBV2 and TRBJ2-2; D might be TRBD1 (6 bases). The CDR3 contains 13 residues. CDR1 SNHLY and CDR2 FYNNEI come from the germline V gene. Trimming stripped 2 bases from V and 5 bases from J, with 6 bases between. This CDR3 is CASSEQGTGELFF. CDR3 sequence (DNA): TGTGCCAGCAGTGAACAGGGGACCGGGGAGCTGTTTTTT.

This clone is a singleton in its sample. This chain uses TRBV28 with TRBJ2-1; 7 bases are a match to TRBD2. Germline-derived CDR1 and CDR2 are MDHEN and SYDVKM. V shed 4 bases and J 12 bases; nucleotides not matched to a gene: 9. The CDR3 has 13 amino acids. Written as DNA, the CDR3 is TGTGCCAGCAGTTCGACTAGCACACGAGGGCAGTTCTTC. Amino acids: CASSSTSTRGQFF.

This chain links TRBV19 with TRBJ1-5, with a weak D call TRBD1 (6 bases). Germline CDR1 is LNHDA and CDR2 is SQIVND (reference sequence). Trimming cost V 6 bases and J 1 base, with 13 bases left between them. The CDR3 spans 15 residues. The CDR3 coding sequence is TGTGCCAGTAGGGCACAGGGTATCAGCAATCAGCCCCAGCATTTT. It is translated as CASRAQGISNQPQHF.

Here the CDR3 reads CASSSLYRAHSYNEQFF. The CDR3 nucleotides are TGTGCCAGCAGCTCCCTATATCGCGCCCACTCCTACAATGAGCAGTTCTTC. The chain carries TRBV11-2 and TRBJ2-1; D gene uncertain. The CDR3 loop spans 17 amino acids. Germline-derived CDR1 and CDR2 are SGHAT and FQNNGV. Trimming took off 4 bases at V and 0 bases at J, with 16 bases between the two ends.

The chain uses TRBV19 and TRBJ2-7; 12 bases match TRBD1. Germline CDR1 reads LNHDA; CDR2 reads SQIVND (reference sequence). After removal of 3 bases from V and 7 bases from J, the junction contained 4 bases not matched to a gene. The CDR3 length is 14 residues. Written as DNA, the CDR3 is TGTGCCAGTAGTATTTGGGGACAGGGGGCTGAGCAGTACTTC. Amino acid sequence: CASSIWGQGAEQYF.

The chain uses TRBV28 and TRBJ2-3; a weak D match, TRBD1 (5 bases). This CDR3 has 15 amino acids. The germline gives CDR1 MDHEN, CDR2 SYDVKM. The germline V and J ends were trimmed by 1 base and 1 base, with 9 bases remaining between them. CDR3 sequence: CASSLSGRGTDTQYF. CDR3 coding DNA: TGTGCCAGCAGTTTATCTGGCAGGGGCACAGATACGCAGTATTTT.

This clone came up a few times. The chain links TRBV2 to TRBJ2-7, with 9 bases fitting TRBD2. Looked up from germline, CDR1 is SNHLY and CDR2 is FYNNEI. J gave up 7 bases and V 6 bases, and 7 bases lay outside the gene matches. CDR3 length: 13 amino acids. Here the CDR3 DNA reads TGTGCCAGCAGCACGGGACTAGCCCGGGAGCAGTACTTC. Its protein is CASSTGLAREQYF.

The chain links TRBV30 to TRBJ1-1; D gene uncertain. This CDR3 contains 12 residues. The germline V gene has CDR1 GTSNPN and CDR2 SVGIG (reference sequence). V was clipped by 4 bases and J by 3 bases, with 9 bases between them. The CDR3 DNA reads as TGTGCCTGGACCCGGGAGTACACTGAAGCTTTCTTT. Encoded protein: CAWTREYTEAFF. Based on the CDR3 plus reference TRBV30 and TRBJ1-1, the full variable domain is SQTIHQWPATLVQPVGSPLSLECTVEGTSNPNLYWYRQAAGRGLQLLFYSVGIGQISSEVPQNLSASRPQDRQFILSSKKLLLSDSGFYLCAWTREYTEAFFGQGTRLTVV.

The chain links TRBV9 to TRBJ2-7; D possibly corresponds to TRBD2 (7 bases). This CDR3 has 14 residues. Germline V gene sequence: CDR1 SGDLS, CDR2 YYNGEE. V lost 5 bases and J lost 1, with 13 bases in between. The CDR3 coding sequence is TGTGCCAGCAGTCGTGGGGGGGCTTCCTACGAGCAGTACTTC. Amino acid sequence: CASSRGGASYEQYF.

The V call is TRBV19, the J call TRBJ1-4; D remains unclear. CDR3 length: 12 residues. CDR1 and CDR2 from the germline V gene are LNHDA and SQIVND (reference sequence). V was shortened by 3 bases and J by 8 bases, with 7 bases between the two germline ends. CDR3 protein: CASSMPTEKLFF. The DNA for the CDR3 is TGTGCCAGTAGTATGCCAACAGAAAAACTGTTTTTT.

This clone was seen a handful of times. CDR3 coding DNA: TGTGCCAGCAGCCAAGGCGTCACTAGCGGGCAAGAGACCCAGTACTTC. Translation gives CASSQGVTSGQETQYF. The chain joins TRBV14 to TRBJ2-5; 9 bases line up with TRBD2. Trimming removed 1 base from V and 2 bases from J; junction bases left unmatched: 5. This CDR3 comprises 16 residues. CDR1 is SGHDN, CDR2 FVKESK, per germline. The whole variable domain, remainder taken from reference TRBV14 and TRBJ2-5, is EAGVTQFPSHSVIEKGQTVTLRCDPISGHDNLYWYRRVMGKEIKFLLHFVKESKQDESGMPNNRFLAERTGGTYSTLKVQPAELEDSGVYFCASSQGVTSGQETQYFGPGTRLLVL.

V usage is TRBV19 and J usage is TRBJ1-4; a possible D gene is TRBD1 (5 bases). Trimming took 5 bases from V and 8 from J, leaving 18 bases between them. Per germline, CDR1 LNHDA and CDR2 SQIVND (reference sequence). The CDR3 runs 15 residues. CDR3 sequence: CASSFSDSRVEKLFF. The CDR3 DNA follows: TGTGCCAGTAGTTTCTCTGACAGTAGGGTCGAAAAACTGTTTTTT.

This clone has just one count. V usage is TRBV2 and J usage is TRBJ1-1; D is unclear. The CDR3 sequence is 14 residues long. Germline V lookup: CDR1 SNHLY, CDR2 FYNNEI. The V end was cut by 1 base, the J end by 2 bases, with 8 bases between. Here the CDR3 reads CASSEGWPNTEAFF. In DNA, the CDR3 is TGTGCCAGCAGTGAAGGTTGGCCAAACACTGAAGCTTTCTTT.

The table lists this clone with a few counts. This rearrangement joins TRBV4-1 to TRBJ2-4, with D tentatively TRBD1 (6 bases). Germline V gives CDR1 MGHRA, CDR2 YSYEKL. The ends were cut back, 3 bases at V and 7 bases at J, with 13 bases in the middle. CDR3 length equals 14 residues. The CDR3 DNA reads as TGCGCCAGCAGCCATGGTTTGAGGGGGAACATTCAGTACTTC. Translating gives CASSHGLRGNIQYF.

The rearrangement uses TRBV28 and TRBJ2-4, with 15 bases identical to TRBD2. The length of the CDR3 is 19 residues. The trim removed 6 bases at V and 1 base at J, leaving 10 bases unmatched. The germline gives CDR1 MDHEN, CDR2 SYDVKM. The CDR3 sequence is CASRPTGTSGRQAKNIQYF. The CDR3 region has the DNA TGTGCCAGCAGACCTACCGGGACTAGCGGGAGGCAGGCCAAAAACATTCAGTACTTC.

The chain is built from TRBV18 and TRBJ1-1, with D perhaps matching TRBD1 (5 bases). The CDR3 has 16 amino acids. CDR1 is KGHSH and CDR2 is LQKENI in the germline V gene. V was pared by 3 bases and J by 7 bases, with 21 bases between. CDR3 residues: CASSPYSTAVDSEAFF. In DNA, the CDR3 is TGTGCCAGCTCACCCTATTCGACAGCTGTTGACAGTGAAGCTTTCTTT. The complete variable domain, with remaining parts taken from reference TRBV18 and TRBJ1-1, reads NAGVMQNPRHLVRRRGQEARLRCSPMKGHSHVYWYRQLPEEGLKFMVYLQKENIIDESGMPKERFSAEFPKEGPSILRIQQVVRGDSAAYFCASSPYSTAVDSEAFFGQGTRLTVV.

The chain combines TRBV6-5 with TRBJ1-6; unclear D gene. CDR1 is MNHEY and CDR2 is SVGAGI in the germline V gene. Trimming took 2 bases from V and 9 from J, leaving 8 bases between them. The CDR3 is 13 residues long. CDR3 amino acids: CASSYGEGSPLHF. In nucleotides, the CDR3 is TGTGCCAGCAGTTACGGGGAGGGTTCACCCCTCCACTTT.

This sequence joins TRBV27 and TRBJ1-1; TRBD1 agrees at 8 bases. V was clipped by 0 bases and J by 8 bases; unmatched bases: 8. There are 15 residues in the CDR3. Germline lookup yields CDR1 MNHEY and CDR2 SMNVEV (reference sequence). The CDR3 protein is CASSLSGQGRTEAFF. CDR3 in DNA: TGTGCCAGCAGTTTATCTGGACAGGGAAGAACCGAAGCTTTCTTT.